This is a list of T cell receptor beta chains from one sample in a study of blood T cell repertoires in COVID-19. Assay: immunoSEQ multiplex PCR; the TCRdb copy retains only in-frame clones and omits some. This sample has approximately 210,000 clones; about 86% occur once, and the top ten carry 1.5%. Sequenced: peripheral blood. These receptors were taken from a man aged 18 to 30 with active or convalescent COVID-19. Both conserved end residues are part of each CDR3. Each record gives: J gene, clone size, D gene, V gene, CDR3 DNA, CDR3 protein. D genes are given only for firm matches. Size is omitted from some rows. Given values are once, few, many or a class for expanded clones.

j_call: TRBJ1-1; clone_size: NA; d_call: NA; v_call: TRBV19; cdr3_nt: TGTGCCAGTAGTATAGTTGTAGGCGAGGACACTGAAGCTTTCTTT; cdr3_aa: CASSIVVGEDTEAFF
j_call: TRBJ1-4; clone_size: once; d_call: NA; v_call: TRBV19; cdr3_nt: TGTGCCAGTAGTATTGGGACAATCGGAAAACTGTTTTTT; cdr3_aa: CASSIGTIGKLFF
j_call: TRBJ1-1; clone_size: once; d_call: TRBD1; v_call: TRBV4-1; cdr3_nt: TGCGCCAGCAGCCAATGGGACAGGGGGGCCGAAGCTTTCTTT; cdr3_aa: CASSQWDRGAEAFF
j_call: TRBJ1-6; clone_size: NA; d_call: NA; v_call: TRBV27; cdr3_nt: TGTGCCAGCGGATTGCGGAATTCACCCCTCCACTTT; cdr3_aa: CASGLRNSPLHF
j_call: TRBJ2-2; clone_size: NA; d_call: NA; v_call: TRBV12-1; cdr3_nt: TGTGCCAGCAGCTCGAAGTCTAGGCGAAGGAACACCGGGGAGCTGTTTTTT; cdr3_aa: CASSSKSRRRNTGELFF
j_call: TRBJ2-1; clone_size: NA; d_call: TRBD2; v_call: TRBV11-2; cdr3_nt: TGTGCCAGCAGCTTAGAACTAGCGGGGCTCCTTGAGCAGTTCTTC; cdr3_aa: CASSLELAGLLEQFF
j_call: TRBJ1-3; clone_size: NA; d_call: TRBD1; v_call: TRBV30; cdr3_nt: TGTGCCTGGCGAGGTCCCGGGACAGGCACTGGAAACACCATATATTTT; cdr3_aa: CAWRGPGTGTGNTIYF
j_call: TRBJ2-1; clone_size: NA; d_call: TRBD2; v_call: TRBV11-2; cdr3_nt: TGTGCCAGCAGCGGACGTAGCGGGAGCAATCGCAATGAGCAGTTCTTC; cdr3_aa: CASSGRSGSNRNEQFF
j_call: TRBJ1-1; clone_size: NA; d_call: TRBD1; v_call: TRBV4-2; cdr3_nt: TGTGCCAGCAGCCCGGGAGACAGGGGAGATACTGAAGCTTTCTTT; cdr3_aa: CASSPGDRGDTEAFF
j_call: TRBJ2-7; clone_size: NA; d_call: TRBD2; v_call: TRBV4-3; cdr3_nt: TGCGCCAGCAGCCAAGATCAAGCGGGAGGTGCCTACGAGCAGTACTTC; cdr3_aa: CASSQDQAGGAYEQYF
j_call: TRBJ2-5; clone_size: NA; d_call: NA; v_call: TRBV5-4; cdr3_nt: TGTGCCAGCAGCTTGGGTACGCGCAGGAACCAAGAGACCCAGTACTTC; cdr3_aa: CASSLGTRRNQETQYF
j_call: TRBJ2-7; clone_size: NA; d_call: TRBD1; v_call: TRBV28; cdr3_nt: TGTGCCAGCAGTTCAGCTTCTACAGGGGGCTACGAGCAGTACTTC; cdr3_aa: CASSSASTGGYEQYF
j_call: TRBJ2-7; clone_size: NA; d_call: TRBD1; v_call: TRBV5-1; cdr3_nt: TGCGCCAGCAGCTTGGCGGGGCAGGTTCAGGGGGAGTACTTC; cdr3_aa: CASSLAGQVQGEYF
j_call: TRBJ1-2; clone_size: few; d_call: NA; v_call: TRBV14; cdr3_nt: TGTGCCAGCAGCGACCAATACAGTAACCAAAACTATGGCTACACCTTC; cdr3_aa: CASSDQYSNQNYGYTF
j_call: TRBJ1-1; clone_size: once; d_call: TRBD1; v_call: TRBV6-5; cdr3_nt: TGTGCCGGGCCCCAGGGGGGTGGCACTGAAGCTTTCTTT; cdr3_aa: CAGPQGGGTEAFF
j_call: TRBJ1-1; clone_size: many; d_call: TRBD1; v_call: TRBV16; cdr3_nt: TGTGCCAGCAGCCAATTGACAGGGATGAACACTGAAGCTTTCTTT; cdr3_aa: CASSQLTGMNTEAFF
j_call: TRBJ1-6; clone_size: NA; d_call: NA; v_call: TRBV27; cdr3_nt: TGTGCCAGCAGTTTATCGCCGGGCGGGAATTCACCCCTCCACTTT; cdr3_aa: CASSLSPGGNSPLHF
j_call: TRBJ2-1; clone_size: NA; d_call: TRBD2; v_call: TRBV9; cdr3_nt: TGTGCCAGCAGCGTCTTAGCGGGAGTGTCCTACAATGAGCAGTTCTTC; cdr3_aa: CASSVLAGVSYNEQFF
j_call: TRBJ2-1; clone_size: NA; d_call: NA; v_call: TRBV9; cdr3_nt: TGTGCCAGCAGCCAAACTACGAATGAGCAGTTCTTC; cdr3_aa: CASSQTTNEQFF
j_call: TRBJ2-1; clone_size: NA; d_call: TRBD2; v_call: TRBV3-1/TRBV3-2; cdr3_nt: TGTGCCAGCAGCCAAGGCGGGGGGCGGAGATACAATGAGCAGTTCTTC; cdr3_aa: CASSQGGGRRYNEQFF
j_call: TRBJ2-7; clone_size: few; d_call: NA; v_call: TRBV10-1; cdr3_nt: TGCGCCAGCAGTGAGACCTTGGCGGCAGAGTGGTACTTC; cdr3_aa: CASSETLAAEWYF
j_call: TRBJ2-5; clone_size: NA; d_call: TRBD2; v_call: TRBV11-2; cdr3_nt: TGTGCCAGCAGCCCCAGCAGGACTAGCGGGGTACAAGAGACCCAGTACTTC; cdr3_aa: CASSPSRTSGVQETQYF
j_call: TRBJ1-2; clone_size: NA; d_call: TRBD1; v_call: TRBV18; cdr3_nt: TGTGCCAGCTCACCGGGGACAGGGGACTATGGCTACACCTTC; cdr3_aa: CASSPGTGDYGYTF
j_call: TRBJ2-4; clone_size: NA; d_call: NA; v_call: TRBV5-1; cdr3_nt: TGCGCCAGCAGCCTAGCTCTTGATCTAGCCAAAAACATTCAGTACTTC; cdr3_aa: CASSLALDLAKNIQYF
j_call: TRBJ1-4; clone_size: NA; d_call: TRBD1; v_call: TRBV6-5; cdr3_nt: TGTGCCAGCAGCCGGACAGGGGCCACTAATGAAAAACTGTTTTTT; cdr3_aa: CASSRTGATNEKLFF
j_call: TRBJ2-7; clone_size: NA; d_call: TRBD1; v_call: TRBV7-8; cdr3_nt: TGTGCCAGCAGCTCACGGTCGTGGGACAGGACTTACGAGCAGTACTTC; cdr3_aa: CASSSRSWDRTYEQYF
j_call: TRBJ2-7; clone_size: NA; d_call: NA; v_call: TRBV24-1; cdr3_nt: TGTGCCACCAGTGATTCGGGGACTGCCGGGGGAGAGCAGTACTTC; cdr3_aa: CATSDSGTAGGEQYF
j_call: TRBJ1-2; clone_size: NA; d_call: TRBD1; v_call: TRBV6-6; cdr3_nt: TGTGCCAGCAGTTCTACAGGGGGCGCCGACTATGGCTACACCTTC; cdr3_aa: CASSSTGGADYGYTF
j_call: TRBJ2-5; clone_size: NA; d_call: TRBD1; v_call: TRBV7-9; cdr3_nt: TGTGCCAGCAGCAGGGGACAGGGAGAGACCCAGTACTTC; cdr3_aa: CASSRGQGETQYF
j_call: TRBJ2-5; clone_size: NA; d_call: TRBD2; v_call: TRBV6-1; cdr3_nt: TGTGCCAGCAGCGAAGGGACTAGTAAAGAGACCCAGTACTTC; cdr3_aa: CASSEGTSKETQYF
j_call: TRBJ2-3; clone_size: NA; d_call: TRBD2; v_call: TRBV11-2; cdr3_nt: TGTGCCAGCAGCTCAACTAGCGCCCCGCAGTATTTT; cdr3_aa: CASSSTSAPQYF
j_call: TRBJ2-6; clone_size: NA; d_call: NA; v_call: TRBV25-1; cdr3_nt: TGTGCCAGCAGTGAACAGGGCCACCTTATCTCTGGGGCCAACGTCCTGACTTTC; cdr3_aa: CASSEQGHLISGANVLTF
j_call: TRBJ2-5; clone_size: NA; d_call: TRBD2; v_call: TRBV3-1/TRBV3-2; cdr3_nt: TGTGCCAGCAGCCCTCTAGCGGGGGGCGAGACCCAGTACTTC; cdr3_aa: CASSPLAGGETQYF
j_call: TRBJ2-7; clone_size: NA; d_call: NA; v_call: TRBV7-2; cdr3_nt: TGTGCCAGCACCGTGACAGGTTACTACGAGCAGTACTTC; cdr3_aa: CASTVTGYYEQYF
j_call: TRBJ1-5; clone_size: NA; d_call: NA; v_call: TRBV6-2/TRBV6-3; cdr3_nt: TGTGCCAGCAGTTTACAGGTATCGAGGCAGCCCCAGCATTTT; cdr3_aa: CASSLQVSRQPQHF
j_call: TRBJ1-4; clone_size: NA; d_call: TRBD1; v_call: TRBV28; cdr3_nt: TGTGCCAGCAGTCTCCGACAGGGAGGTAGTGAAAAACTGTTTTTT; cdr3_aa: CASSLRQGGSEKLFF
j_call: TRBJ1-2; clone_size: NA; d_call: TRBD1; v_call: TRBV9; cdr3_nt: TGTGCCAGCAGCGTAGCTGGACAGGGGTACTATGGCTACACCTTC; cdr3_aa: CASSVAGQGYYGYTF
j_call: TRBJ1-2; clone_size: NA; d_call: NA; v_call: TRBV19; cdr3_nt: TGTGCCAGTAGCAAAGGACATTCTCTCTATGGCTACACCTTC; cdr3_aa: CASSKGHSLYGYTF
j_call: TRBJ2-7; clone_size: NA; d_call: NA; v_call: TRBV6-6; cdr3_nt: TGTGCCAGCAGTCAGGGGGGGACGTGGGTTCCCTCCTACGAGCAGTACTTC; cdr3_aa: CASSQGGTWVPSYEQYF
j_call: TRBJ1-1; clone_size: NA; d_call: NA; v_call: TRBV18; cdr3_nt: TGTGCCAGCTCAACTGACAGGTTGGGGACTGAAGCTTTCTTT; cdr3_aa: CASSTDRLGTEAFF
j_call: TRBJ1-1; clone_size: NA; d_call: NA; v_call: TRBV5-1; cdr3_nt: TGCGCCAGCAGACTGGAGGCCGGGAGCGACACTGAAGCTTTCTTT; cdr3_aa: CASRLEAGSDTEAFF
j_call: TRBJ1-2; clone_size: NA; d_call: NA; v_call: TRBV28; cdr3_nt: TGTGCCAGCAGTTTTTCCAGGGCCTATGGCTACACCTTC; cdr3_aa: CASSFSRAYGYTF
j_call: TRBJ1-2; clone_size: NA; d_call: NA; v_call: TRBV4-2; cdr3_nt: TGTGCCAGCAGCCAAGCTAGTGACGAAACCTATGGCTACACCTTC; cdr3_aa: CASSQASDETYGYTF
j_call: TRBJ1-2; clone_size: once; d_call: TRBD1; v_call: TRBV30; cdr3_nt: TGTGCCTGGAGTGGGACAGGGTCGCCTGGCTACACCTTC; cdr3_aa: CAWSGTGSPGYTF
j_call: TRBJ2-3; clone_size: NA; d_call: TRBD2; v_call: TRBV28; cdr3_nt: TGTGCCAGCAGCCTAGGACTAGCGGGAATTGGAGATACGCAGTATTTT; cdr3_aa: CASSLGLAGIGDTQYF
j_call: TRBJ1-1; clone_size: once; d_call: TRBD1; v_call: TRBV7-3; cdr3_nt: TGTGCCAGCAGCCCAGAGACAGGGGGTGAAGAAGCTTTCTTT; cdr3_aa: CASSPETGGEEAFF
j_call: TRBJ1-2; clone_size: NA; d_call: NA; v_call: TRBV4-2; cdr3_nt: TGTGCCAGCAGCCAAGCCTCGACAGCTACTAACTATGGCTACACCTTC; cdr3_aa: CASSQASTATNYGYTF
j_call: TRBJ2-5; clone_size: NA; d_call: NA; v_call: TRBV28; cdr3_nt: TGTGCCAGCACCTACGAGGGTAGAGAGACCCAGTACTTC; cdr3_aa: CASTYEGRETQYF
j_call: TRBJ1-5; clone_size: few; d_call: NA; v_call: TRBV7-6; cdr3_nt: TGTGCCAGCAGCCCAGGTCAGGGTGTGTACCAGCCCCAGCATTTT; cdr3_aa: CASSPGQGVYQPQHF
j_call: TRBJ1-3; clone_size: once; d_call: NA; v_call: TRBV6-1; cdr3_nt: TGTGCCAGCAGCGAAATATTTCAAGGGACAATTGGAAACACCATATATTTT; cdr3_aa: CASSEIFQGTIGNTIYF
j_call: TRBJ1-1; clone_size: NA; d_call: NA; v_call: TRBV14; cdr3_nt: TGTGCCAGCAGCCAACCCGAGGGAGGGGGAAACACTGAAGCTTTCTTT; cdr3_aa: CASSQPEGGGNTEAFF
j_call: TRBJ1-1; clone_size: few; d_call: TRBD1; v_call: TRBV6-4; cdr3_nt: TGTGCCAGCAGAGGACAGGCGTCGAACACTGAAGCTTTCTTT; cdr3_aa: CASRGQASNTEAFF
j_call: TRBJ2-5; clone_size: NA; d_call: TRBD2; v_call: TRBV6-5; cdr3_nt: TGTGCCAGTTCTCAGCTAGCGGGAGGGCAAGAGACCCAGTACTTC; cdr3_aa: CASSQLAGGQETQYF
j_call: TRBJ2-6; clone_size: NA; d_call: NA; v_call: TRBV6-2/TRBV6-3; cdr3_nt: TGTGCCAGCAGTTACTCGAGGGGGGGCGCGCCCGGGGCCAACGTCCTGACTTTC; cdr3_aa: CASSYSRGGAPGANVLTF
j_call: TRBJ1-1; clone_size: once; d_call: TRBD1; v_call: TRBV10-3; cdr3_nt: TGTGCCACCTCTACAGGGGCACGTTTGAACACTGAAGCTTTCTTT; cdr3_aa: CATSTGARLNTEAFF
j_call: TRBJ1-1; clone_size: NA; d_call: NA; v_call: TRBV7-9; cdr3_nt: TGTGCCAGCAGCTTTGAGAAGAACACTGAAGCTTTCTTT; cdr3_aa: CASSFEKNTEAFF
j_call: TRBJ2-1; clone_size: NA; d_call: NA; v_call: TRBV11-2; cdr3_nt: TGTGCCAGCAGCTTAGGCTCGTGGGCCTCCCACTACAATGAGCAGTTCTTC; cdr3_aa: CASSLGSWASHYNEQFF